The T cell receptor beta chain under discussion was sequenced for a study of blood T cells in healthy people across ages. Looked up from germline, CDR1 is MNHEY and CDR2 is SMNVEV (reference sequence). This CDR3 comprises 16 residues. The V end was cut by 6 bases, the J end by 7 bases, with 22 bases between. Together with a sample-barcoded 5' primer, a J-beta primer mix was included in a second PCR lasting roughly 6 to 12 cycles. One entry per CDR3 protein, called by TCRdb with MiXCR from the 5' RACE reads. The sample shows 800,000 or so distinct CDR3 sequences, about 42% of them seen only once. The clonotype comes from a man aged 80 or over in good health. Sequencing was performed on blood. The rearrangement joins TRBV27 to TRBJ1-5; TRBD1 might be the D (5 bases). CDR3 sequence: CASSPSGIGGKQPQHF. The CDR3 region has the DNA TGTGCCAGCAGCCCCTCCGGGATTGGGGGAAAACAGCCCCAGCATTTT.